The next 25 T cell receptor beta chains were all read from a single sample in a study of blood T cell repertoires in COVID-19. The assay was immunoSEQ multiplex PCR, and TCRdb's table has in-frame clones only and misses some. The data contain more than 85,000 clones, around 80% of them seen just once; the ten biggest clones take up 3.5% to 5%. The specimen sequenced was peripheral blood. All receptors derive from a human donor in a cohort sampled during active or convalescent COVID-19.

The V and J genes are TRBV7-2 and TRBJ2-5, with D possibly matching TRBD1 (6 bases). This CDR3 contains 16 residues. The V gene's germline CDR1 is SGHTA and CDR2 FQGNSA. Deletions cut 1 base from V and 2 bases from J, with 14 bases between. The CDR3 sequence is CASSLGAGAKQETQYF. CDR3 nucleotides: TGTGCCAGCAGCTTAGGAGCAGGGGCGAAACAAGAGACCCAGTACTTC.

This clone was recorded a few times. The rearrangement uses TRBV7-8 and TRBJ2-1; 8 bases match TRBD2. The ends lost 5 bases at V and 4 bases at J; junction bases unmatched: 31. Per the germline V gene, CDR1 is SGHVS and CDR2 is FQNEAQ. The CDR3 length is 23 residues. The CDR3, as DNA: TGTGCCAGCAGCCCCGGACTAGCTATAAGGGATCGGCTTCCACCCATAGATTACAATGAGCAGTTCTTC. It codes for CASSPGLAIRDRLPPIDYNEQFF.

With respect to this clone: At one boundary the junction diverges from the germline segment, which might be a read error. The chain uses TRBV12-5 and TRBJ1-5, with D hard to call. Germline V gene lookup returns CDR1 LGHNT and CDR2 FRNRAP. There are 12 residues in the CDR3. CDR3 loop: CASGFEEGPGNF. DNA of the CDR3: TGTGCTAGTGGTTTTGAAGAAGGGCCGGGGAATTTT.

This rearrangement joins TRBV28 to TRBJ2-1; D not resolved. The germline V gene has CDR1 MDHEN and CDR2 SYDVKM. Between the trimmed V and J ends, which lost 3 bases and 10 bases, there was a span of 7 bases. The CDR3 loop spans 11 amino acids. CDR3 sequence: CASSLTREQFF. In DNA, the CDR3 is TGTGCCAGCAGTTTGACTCGGGAGCAGTTCTTC.

The rearrangement links TRBV10-2 to TRBJ2-7, with D possibly matching TRBD2 (6 bases). The CDR3 is made up of 14 amino acids. Germline V gene data show CDR1 as WSHSY and CDR2 as SAAADI. Trimming removed 6 bases at V and 2 bases at J, with 14 bases between. In DNA, the CDR3 is TGCGCCAGCAGGACTCAAAGCGGGCCCTACGAGCAGTACTTC. Its translation is CASRTQSGPYEQYF.

V is TRBV24-1 and J is TRBJ2-2; D is undetermined. Trimming removed 4 bases at V and 4 bases at J, with 6 bases between. The V gene's germline CDR1 is KGHDR and CDR2 SFDVKD. There are 13 residues in the CDR3. As DNA, the CDR3 is TGTGCCACCAGTGACAGGCTCACCGGGGAGCTGTTTTTT. This gives the protein CATSDRLTGELFF.

The rearrangement uses TRBV28 and TRBJ1-6; D is perhaps TRBD1 (5 bases). V gave up 7 bases and J gave up 6 bases, with 16 bases separating them. The CDR3 loop spans 15 amino acids. Per germline, CDR1 MDHEN and CDR2 SYDVKM. The CDR3 is CASTSRQTFNSPLHF. For the CDR3, the DNA is TGTGCCAGCACCTCACGACAGACCTTTAATTCACCCCTCCACTTT.

This rearrangement joins TRBV19 to TRBJ1-6; 8 bases are a match to TRBD1. The length of the CDR3 is 13 residues. The germline V gene encodes CDR1 LNHDA and CDR2 SQIVND (reference sequence). Trimming took 6 bases from V and 9 from J; bases not matched to a gene: 4. The CDR3 nucleotides read TGTGCCAGTAGCCGGGACAGGCTTTCACCCCTCCACTTT. Translating gives CASSRDRLSPLHF.

V gene TRBV5-4 combines with J gene TRBJ2-4; the match to TRBD1 covers 10 bases. The CDR3 spans 16 residues. Germline V gene sequence: CDR1 SGHNT, CDR2 YYREEE (reference sequence). The J segment lost 3 bases and the V segment lost 4 bases, leaving 7 bases of the junction unmatched. The DNA for the CDR3 is TGTGCCAGCAGCAACCGACAGGGGGCCGTCAAAAACATTCAGTACTTC. Its protein is CASSNRQGAVKNIQYF.

This clone was seen once. The V call is TRBV27, the J call TRBJ2-2; no clear D. Germline loops: CDR1 MNHEY, CDR2 SMNVEV (reference sequence). V gave up 3 bases and J gave up 7 bases, with 3 bases separating them. This CDR3 is built from 11 residues. The CDR3 loop reads CASSFGGELFF. The CDR3 DNA sequence: TGTGCCAGCAGTTTCGGCGGGGAGCTGTTTTTT.

The V gene is TRBV6-5, the J gene TRBJ1-6; D may be TRBD1 (6 bases). Germline V lookup: CDR1 MNHEY, CDR2 SVGAGI. Trimming shortened V by 6 bases and J by 5 bases, and 11 bases separated the two germline ends. The CDR3 covers 14 residues. The CDR3 loop is CASSVEGDNSPLHF. The DNA of the CDR3 is TGTGCCAGCAGCGTAGAGGGGGATAATTCACCCCTCCACTTT.

The rearrangement joins TRBV28 to TRBJ1-6, with D tentatively TRBD1 (6 bases). The V end was cut by 11 bases, the J end by 10 bases, with 15 bases between. The germline gives CDR1 MDHEN, CDR2 SYDVKM. This CDR3 has 12 residues. The CDR3 region has the DNA TGTGCCTACCTGGGGGCACAATCACCCCTCCACTTT. It encodes CAYLGAQSPLHF.

The genes are TRBV6-6 and TRBJ2-5; a possible D gene is TRBD2 (6 bases). Germline values: CDR1 MNHNY, CDR2 SVGAGI (reference sequence). The CDR3 has 13 amino acids. V was pared by 7 bases and J by 5 bases, with 14 bases between. Here the CDR3 reads CASKLALWETQYF. CDR3 DNA: TGTGCCAGCAAACTAGCCCTTTGGGAGACCCAGTACTTC.

This clone was counted a single time. The V gene is TRBV6-2 or TRBV6-3, the J gene TRBJ1-5; no clear D gene. The CDR3 spans 15 residues. Trimming shortened V by 2 bases and J by 7 bases, and 15 bases separated the two germline ends. In germline, CDR1 is MNHEY, CDR2 SVGEGT. The CDR3 region is CASSYISGLQQPQHF. CDR3 bases: TGTGCCAGCAGTTACATTTCGGGTTTGCAGCAGCCCCAGCATTTT.

The CDR3 reads CASSQEALRAGNTGELFF. The CDR3 nucleotides read TGCGCCAGCAGCCAAGAGGCGCTGAGGGCGGGAAATACCGGGGAGCTGTTTTTT. The rearrangement links TRBV4-3 to TRBJ2-2; D possibly corresponds to TRBD2 (6 bases). CDR1 is LGHNA, CDR2 YSLEER, per germline. The CDR3 totals 18 residues. Trimming took 0 bases from V and 5 from J, leaving 19 bases between them.

J is TRBJ2-3 and V is TRBV9; 9 bases are a match to TRBD2. J lost 2 bases, V lost 4 bases, and 8 bases had no gene match. The V gene's germline CDR1 is SGDLS and CDR2 YYNGEE. The CDR3 has 16 amino acids. The CDR3 coding sequence is TGTGCCAGCAGCTTTCGACTAGCGGAAAACACAGATACGCAGTATTTT. Translated: CASSFRLAENTDTQYF.

The chain couples TRBV28 to TRBJ1-5; D is ambiguous. V lost 6 bases and J lost 7, with 16 bases in between. Germline loops: CDR1 MDHEN, CDR2 SYDVKM. CDR3 length: 14 amino acids. DNA of the CDR3: TGTGCCAGCAGCCCAGCACTGGGAGCGCAGCCCCAGCATTTT. Translation gives CASSPALGAQPQHF.

This sequence joins TRBV10-2 and TRBJ1-2, with TRBD1 matching 8 bases. The CDR3 sequence is 14 residues long. Germline V gene lookup returns CDR1 WSHSY and CDR2 SAAADI. V shed 4 bases, J shed 4 bases, and the junction held 5 bases outside the gene matches. The CDR3 loop reads CASSGRGRTYGYTF. In nucleotides, the CDR3 is TGCGCCAGCAGTGGCAGGGGGCGTACCTATGGCTACACCTTC.

This rearrangement joins TRBV7-8 to TRBJ2-6, with unresolved D. Looked up from germline, CDR1 is SGHVS and CDR2 is FQNEAQ. V was clipped by 6 bases and J by 1 base, with 7 bases between them. This CDR3 has 14 residues. The CDR3 here is CASSRVSGANVLTF. CDR3 in DNA: TGTGCCAGCAGTCGGGTATCTGGGGCCAACGTCCTGACTTTC.

This clone was seen only a few times. J is TRBJ2-5 and V is TRBV5-1; 8 bases fit TRBD1. CDR1 SGHRS and CDR2 YFSETQ come from the germline V gene. The V segment lost 0 bases and the J segment 5 bases; nucleotides outside the gene matches: 9. The CDR3 covers 16 residues. The CDR3 spells CASSLATGGLMETQYF. CDR3 bases: TGCGCCAGCAGCTTGGCTACAGGGGGTTTGATGGAGACCCAGTACTTC.

The genes are TRBV19 and TRBJ2-3; the D gene is possibly TRBD1 (6 bases). The CDR3 is 14 amino acids. Trimming removed 5 bases at V and 0 bases at J, with 9 bases between. Germline CDR1 is LNHDA and CDR2 is SQIVND (reference sequence). CDR3 loop: CASSSTGSTDTQYF. DNA of the CDR3: TGTGCCAGTAGTTCCACAGGGAGCACAGATACGCAGTATTTT. Full variable domain (missing parts from reference TRBV19 and TRBJ2-3): DGGITQSPKYLFRKEGQNVTLSCEQNLNHDAMYWYRQDPGQGLRLIYYSQIVNDFQKGDIAEGYSVSREKKESFPLTVTSAQKNPTAFYLCASSSTGSTDTQYFGPGTRLTVL.

The chain uses TRBV15 and TRBJ2-7; perhaps TRBD1 as D (6 bases). Trimming pared 2 bases from V and 3 bases from J, leaving 11 bases between. The length of the CDR3 is 14 residues. Germline V CDR1 and CDR2: LNHNV, YYDKDF (reference sequence). The CDR3 DNA reads as TGTGCCACCAGCAGACCGGGACATGACTACGAGCAGTACTTC. It specifies CATSRPGHDYEQYF.

The chain combines TRBV3-1 (or the pseudogene TRBV3-2) with TRBJ2-3; the match to TRBD2 covers 14 bases. This CDR3 has 16 amino acids. V dropped 3 bases and J dropped 8; count of bases not matched to a gene: 7. The germline CDR1 and CDR2 sequences are LGHDT and YNNKEL (reference sequence). Here the CDR3 reads CASSQFPGLAGGTQYF. The DNA for the CDR3 is TGTGCCAGCAGCCAGTTCCCCGGACTAGCGGGGGGTACGCAGTATTTT.

CDR3 sequence reads: CASSTGTSGPETQYF. The CDR3 DNA is TGTGCCAGCTCAACTGGGACTAGCGGGCCAGAGACCCAGTACTTC. The chain links TRBV18 to TRBJ2-5; 12 positions match TRBD2. Trimming took 5 bases from V and 4 from J; bases not matched to a gene: 5. CDR1 is KGHSH and CDR2 is LQKENI in the germline V gene. The CDR3 is 15 amino acids.

The chain couples TRBV24-1 to TRBJ2-6, with a weak D call TRBD2 (5 bases). The germline CDR1 and CDR2 sequences are KGHDR and SFDVKD. The CDR3 is 16 amino acids. Trimming pared 1 base from V and 1 base from J, leaving 7 bases between. CDR3 residues: CATSDFRGSGANVLTF. CDR3 bases: TGTGCCACCAGTGATTTTCGGGGATCTGGGGCCAACGTCCTGACTTTC.